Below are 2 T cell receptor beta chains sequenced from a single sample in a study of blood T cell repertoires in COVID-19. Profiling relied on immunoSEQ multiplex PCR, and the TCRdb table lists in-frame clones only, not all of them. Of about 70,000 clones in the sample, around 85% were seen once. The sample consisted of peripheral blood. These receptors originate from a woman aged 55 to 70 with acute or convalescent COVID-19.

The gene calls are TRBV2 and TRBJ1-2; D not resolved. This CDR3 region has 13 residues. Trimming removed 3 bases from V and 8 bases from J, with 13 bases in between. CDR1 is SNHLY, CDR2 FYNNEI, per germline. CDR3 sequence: CASSDLGAGGYTF. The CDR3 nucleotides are TGTGCCAGCAGTGACTTGGGAGCGGGAGGCTACACCTTC.

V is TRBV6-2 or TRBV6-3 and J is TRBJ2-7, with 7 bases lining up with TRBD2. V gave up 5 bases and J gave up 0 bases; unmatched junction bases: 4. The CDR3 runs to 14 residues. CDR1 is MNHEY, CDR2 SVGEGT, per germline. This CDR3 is CASSPGTNSYEQYF. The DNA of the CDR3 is TGTGCCAGCAGTCCCGGGACTAACTCCTACGAGCAGTACTTC.